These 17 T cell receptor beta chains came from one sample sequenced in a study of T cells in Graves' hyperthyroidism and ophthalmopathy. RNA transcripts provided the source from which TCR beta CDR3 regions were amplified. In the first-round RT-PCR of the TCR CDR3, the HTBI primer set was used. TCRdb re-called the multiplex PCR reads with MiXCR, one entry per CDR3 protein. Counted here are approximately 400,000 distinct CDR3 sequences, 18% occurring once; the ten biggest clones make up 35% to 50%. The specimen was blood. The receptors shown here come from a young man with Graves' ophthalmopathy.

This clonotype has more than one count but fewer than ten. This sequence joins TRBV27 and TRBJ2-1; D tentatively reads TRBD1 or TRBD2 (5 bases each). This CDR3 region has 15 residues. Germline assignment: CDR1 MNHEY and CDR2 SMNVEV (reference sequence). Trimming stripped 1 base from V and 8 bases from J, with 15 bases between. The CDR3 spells CASSLYGTEAYEQFF. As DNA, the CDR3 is TGTGCCAGCAGTTTATATGGGACGGAGGCTTATGAGCAGTTCTTC.

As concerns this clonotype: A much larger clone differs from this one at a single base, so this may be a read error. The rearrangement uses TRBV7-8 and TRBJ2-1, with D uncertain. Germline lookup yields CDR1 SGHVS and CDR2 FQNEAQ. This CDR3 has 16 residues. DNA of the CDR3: TGTGCCAGCAGCTCTAATTGGGCGAGCTCCTACAATGGGCAGTTCTTC. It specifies CASSSNWASSYNGQFF.

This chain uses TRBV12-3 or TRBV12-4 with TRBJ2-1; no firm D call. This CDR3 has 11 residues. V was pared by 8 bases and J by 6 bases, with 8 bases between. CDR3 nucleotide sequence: TGTGCCAGCCGTTCCGTCAATGAGCAGTTCTTC. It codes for CASRSVNEQFF.

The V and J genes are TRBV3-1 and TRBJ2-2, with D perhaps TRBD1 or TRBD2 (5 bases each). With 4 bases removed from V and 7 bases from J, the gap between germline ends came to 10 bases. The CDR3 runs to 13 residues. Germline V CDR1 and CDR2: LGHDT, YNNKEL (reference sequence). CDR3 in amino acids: CASSRRDGGELFF. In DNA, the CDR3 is TGTGCCAGCAGCCGCCGGGACGGCGGGGAGCTGTTTTTT. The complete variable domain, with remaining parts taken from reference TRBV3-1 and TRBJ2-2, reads DTAVSQTPKYLVTQMGNDKSIKCEQNLGHDTMYWYKQDSKKFLKIMFSYNNKELIINETVPNRFSPKSPDKAHLNLHINSLELGDSAVYFCASSRRDGGELFFGEGSRLTVL.

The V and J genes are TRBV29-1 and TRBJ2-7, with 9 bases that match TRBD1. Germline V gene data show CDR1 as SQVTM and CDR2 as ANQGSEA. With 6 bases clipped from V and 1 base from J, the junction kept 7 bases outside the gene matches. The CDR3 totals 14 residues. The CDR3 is CSVGSGTGSYEQYF. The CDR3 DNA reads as TGCAGCGTCGGCTCCGGGACAGGGTCCTACGAGCAGTACTTC.

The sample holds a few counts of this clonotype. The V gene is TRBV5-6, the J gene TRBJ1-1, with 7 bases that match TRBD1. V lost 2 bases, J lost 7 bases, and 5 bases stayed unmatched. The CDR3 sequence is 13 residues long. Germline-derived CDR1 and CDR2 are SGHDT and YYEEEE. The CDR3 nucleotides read TGTGCCAGCAGCTTAACAGGGGTTGGTGAAGCTTTCTTT. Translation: CASSLTGVGEAFF.

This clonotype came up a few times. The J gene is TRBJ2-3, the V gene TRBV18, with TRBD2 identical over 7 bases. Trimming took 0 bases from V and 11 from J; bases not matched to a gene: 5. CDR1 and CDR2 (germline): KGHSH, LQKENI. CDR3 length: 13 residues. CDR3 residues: CASSPPAERGQYF. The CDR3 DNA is TGTGCCAGCTCACCACCGGCTGAGCGGGGGCAGTATTTT.

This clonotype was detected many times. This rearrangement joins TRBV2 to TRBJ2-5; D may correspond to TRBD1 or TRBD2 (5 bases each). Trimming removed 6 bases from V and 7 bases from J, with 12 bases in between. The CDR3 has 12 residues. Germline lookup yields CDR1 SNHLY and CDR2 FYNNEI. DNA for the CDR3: TGTGCCAGCAGCGATGGGGGTGGGACCCAGTACTTC. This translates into CASSDGGGTQYF.

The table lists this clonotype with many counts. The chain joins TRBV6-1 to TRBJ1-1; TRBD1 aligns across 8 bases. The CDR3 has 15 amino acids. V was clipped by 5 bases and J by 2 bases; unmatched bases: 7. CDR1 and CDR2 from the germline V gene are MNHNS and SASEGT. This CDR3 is CASSRTGRVNTEAFF. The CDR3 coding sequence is TGTGCCAGCAGTCGGACAGGGCGGGTAAACACTGAAGCTTTCTTT.

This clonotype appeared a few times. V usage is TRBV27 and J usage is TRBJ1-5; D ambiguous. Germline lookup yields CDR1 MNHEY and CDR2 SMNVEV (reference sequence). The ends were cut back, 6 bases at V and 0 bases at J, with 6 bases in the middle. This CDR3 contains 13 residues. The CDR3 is CASREYSNQPQHF. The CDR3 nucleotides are TGTGCCAGCAGGGAATATAGCAATCAGCCCCAGCATTTT.

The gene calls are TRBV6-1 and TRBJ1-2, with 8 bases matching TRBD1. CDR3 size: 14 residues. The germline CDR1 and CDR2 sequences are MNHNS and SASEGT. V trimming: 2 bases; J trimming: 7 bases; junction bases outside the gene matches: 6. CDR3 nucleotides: TGTGCCAGCAGTGAAACCCAGGGGGCTGGTGGCTACACCTTC. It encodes CASSETQGAGGYTF.

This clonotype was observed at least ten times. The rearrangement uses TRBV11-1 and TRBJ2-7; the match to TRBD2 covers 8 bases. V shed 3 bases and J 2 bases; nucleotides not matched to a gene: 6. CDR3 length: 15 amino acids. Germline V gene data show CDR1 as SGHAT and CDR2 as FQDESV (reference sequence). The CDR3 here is CASSFGGGGTYEQYF. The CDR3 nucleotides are TGTGCCAGCAGCTTCGGAGGCGGGGGGACCTACGAGCAGTACTTC.

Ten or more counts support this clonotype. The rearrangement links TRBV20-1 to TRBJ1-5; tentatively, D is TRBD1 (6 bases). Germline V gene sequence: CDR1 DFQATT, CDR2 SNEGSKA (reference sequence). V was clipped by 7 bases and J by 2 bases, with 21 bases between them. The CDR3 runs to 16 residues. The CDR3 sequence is CSGAGALTVRNQPQHF. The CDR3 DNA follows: TGCAGTGGCGCAGGGGCCCTAACGGTGCGCAATCAGCCCCAGCATTTT.

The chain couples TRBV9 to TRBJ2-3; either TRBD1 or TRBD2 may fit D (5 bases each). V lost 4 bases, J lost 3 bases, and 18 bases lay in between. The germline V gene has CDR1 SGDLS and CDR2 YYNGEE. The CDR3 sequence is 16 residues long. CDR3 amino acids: CASSLRRDGPTDTQYF. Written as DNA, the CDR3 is TGTGCCAGCAGCTTGAGACGGGACGGACCGACAGATACGCAGTATTTT.

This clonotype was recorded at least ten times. CDR3 DNA: TGTGCCAGCAATTCACCGGGACAGGGAGTTAATTCACCCCTCCACTTT. This encodes CASNSPGQGVNSPLHF. The rearrangement links TRBV2 to TRBJ1-6, with 9 bases aligning to TRBD1. The CDR3 length is 16 residues. Germline values: CDR1 SNHLY, CDR2 FYNNEI. The V segment lost 7 bases and the J segment 6 bases; nucleotides outside the gene matches: 10.

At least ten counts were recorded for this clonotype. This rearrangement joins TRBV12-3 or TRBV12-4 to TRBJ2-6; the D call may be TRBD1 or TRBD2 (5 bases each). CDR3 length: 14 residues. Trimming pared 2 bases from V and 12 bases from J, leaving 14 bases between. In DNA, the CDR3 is TGTGCCAGCAGTTTACGGTCGGGGCAGCCCGTCCTGACTTTC. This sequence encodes CASSLRSGQPVLTF.

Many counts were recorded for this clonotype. The CDR3 loop reads CASSLGGSAYNEQFF. CDR3 DNA: TGTGCCAGCAGCCTCGGGGGGAGCGCCTACAATGAGCAGTTCTTC. V and J are TRBV11-2 and TRBJ2-1; TRBD2 aligns across 7 bases. Trimming took 5 bases from V and 2 from J; bases not matched to a gene: 6. The CDR3 consists of 15 residues. Germline V gives CDR1 SGHAT, CDR2 FQNNGV. The full variable domain, its missing parts supplied by reference TRBV11-2 and TRBJ2-1, is EAGVAQSPRYKIIEKRQSVAFWCNPISGHATLYWYQQILGQGPKLLIQFQNNGVVDDSQLPKDRFSAERLKGVDSTLKIQPAKLEDSAVYLCASSLGGSAYNEQFFGPGTRLTVL.